Listed below are T cell receptor beta chains from one sample, sequenced in a study of T cells after posttransplantation cyclophosphamide. TCRdb keeps only in-frame clones here, not all; method: immunoSEQ multiplex PCR. The sample carries about 47,000 clones, almost 95% recorded once. Sequenced input: PBMCs. These receptors all come from a woman in her fifties or sixties in good health and a related stem cell transplant donor. CDR3s include the opening cysteine and the closing phenylalanine or tryptophan. D genes are given only for firm matches. Size is omitted from some rows. Given values are once, few, many or a class for expanded clones.

cdr3_nt cdr3_aa clone_size d_call j_call v_call
TGCGCCAGCAGCCAAGGGATAGTGTTGAGACAGGGCCTTTATGGCTACACCTTC CASSQGIVLRQGLYGYTF . TRBD1 TRBJ1-2 TRBV4-1
TGTGCCAGCAGTCCCCAGACAGGGTACTATGGCTACACCTTC CASSPQTGYYGYTF once TRBD1 TRBJ1-2 TRBV28
TGTGCCAGCAGATATAGCGGGGGGGCGGACAATGAGCAGTTCTTC CASRYSGGADNEQFF . TRBD2 TRBJ2-1 TRBV7-2
TGTGCCAGCAGCGACGGAATCCAGGAAGCGGGGGGGGCCAACGTCCTGACTTTC CASSDGIQEAGGANVLTF . TRBD2 TRBJ2-6 TRBV7-9
TGTGCCAGCAGCTGGAGGGGGGGTGGAACTGAAGCTTTCTTT CASSWRGGGTEAFF . . TRBJ1-1 TRBV7-3
TGTGCCATCAGGGGTCGGGGAATCTCCTACAATGAGCAGTTCTTC CAIRGRGISYNEQFF . . TRBJ2-1 TRBV10-3
TGTGCCAGCAGCTTAGCGCACGGTGGTTATCAGCCCCAGCATTTT CASSLAHGGYQPQHF once . TRBJ1-5 TRBV7-9
TGTGCCAGCAGCCCGACAGTTAACTATGGCTACACCTTC CASSPTVNYGYTF . . TRBJ1-2 TRBV5-4
TGTGCCAGCAGGGACACTGGATGGACCGGGGAGCTGTTTTTT CASRDTGWTGELFF . . TRBJ2-2 TRBV27
TGTGCCAGTAGTTCCCCGGGACAGGGATTCTATGGCTACACCTTC CASSSPGQGFYGYTF . TRBD1 TRBJ1-2 TRBV19
TGTGCCAGCAGCGCTAGCGGGAAAGGCTACGAGCAGTACTTC CASSASGKGYEQYF . TRBD2 TRBJ2-7 TRBV6-5
TGTGCCAGCAAACGGACAGGGCCCTACGAGCAGTACTTC CASKRTGPYEQYF . TRBD1 TRBJ2-7 TRBV2
TGTGCCAGCAACGAGGCAGGGGGCAGTGAAAAACTGTTTTTT CASNEAGGSEKLFF . TRBD1 TRBJ1-4 TRBV27
TGTGCCAGCAGCCCCCCGACAGGGTCCTATGGCTACACCTTC CASSPPTGSYGYTF . TRBD1 TRBJ1-2 TRBV28
TGTGCCAGCAGGGCGGGATCCACGGACGAGCAGTACTTC CASRAGSTDEQYF . . TRBJ2-7 TRBV28
TGCGCCAGCAGCTTGGAAGTCAGTCGAGGGAACACTGAAGCTTTCTTT CASSLEVSRGNTEAFF . . TRBJ1-1 TRBV5-1